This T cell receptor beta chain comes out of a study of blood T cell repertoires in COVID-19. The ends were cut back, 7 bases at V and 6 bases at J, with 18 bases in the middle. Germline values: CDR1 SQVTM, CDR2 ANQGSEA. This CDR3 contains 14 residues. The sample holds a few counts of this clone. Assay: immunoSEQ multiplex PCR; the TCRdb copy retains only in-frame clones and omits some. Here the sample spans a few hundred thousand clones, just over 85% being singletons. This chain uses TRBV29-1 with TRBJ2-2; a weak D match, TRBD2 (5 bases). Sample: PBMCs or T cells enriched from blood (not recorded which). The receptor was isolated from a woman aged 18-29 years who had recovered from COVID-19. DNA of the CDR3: TGCAGCGCTCAGGACTCTCCGGACGCCGGGGAGCTGTTTTTT. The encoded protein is CSAQDSPDAGELFF.